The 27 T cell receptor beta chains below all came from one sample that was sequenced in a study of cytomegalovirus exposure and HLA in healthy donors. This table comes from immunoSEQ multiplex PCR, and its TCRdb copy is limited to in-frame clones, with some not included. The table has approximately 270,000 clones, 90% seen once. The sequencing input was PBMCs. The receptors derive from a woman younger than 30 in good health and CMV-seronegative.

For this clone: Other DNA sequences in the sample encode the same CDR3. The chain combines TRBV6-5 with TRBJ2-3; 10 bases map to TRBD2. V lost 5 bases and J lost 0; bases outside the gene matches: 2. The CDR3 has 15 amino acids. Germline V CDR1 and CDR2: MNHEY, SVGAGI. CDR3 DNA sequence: TGTGCCAGCAGTAGCGGGGGGGCTAGCACAGATACGCAGTATTTT. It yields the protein CASSSGGASTDTQYF.

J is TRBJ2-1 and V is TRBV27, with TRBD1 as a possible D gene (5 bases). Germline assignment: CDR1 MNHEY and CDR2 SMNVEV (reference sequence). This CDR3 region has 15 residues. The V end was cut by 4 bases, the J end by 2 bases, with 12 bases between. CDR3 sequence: CASSSGRVTYNEQFF. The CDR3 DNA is TGTGCCAGCAGTTCCGGCAGGGTAACCTACAATGAGCAGTTCTTC.

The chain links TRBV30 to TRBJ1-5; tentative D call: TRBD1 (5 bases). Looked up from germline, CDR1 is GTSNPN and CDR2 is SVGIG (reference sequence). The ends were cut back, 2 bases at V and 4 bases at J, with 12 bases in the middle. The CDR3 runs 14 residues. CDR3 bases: TGTGCCTGGAGTCCACGACAGATAAATCAGCCCCAGCATTTT. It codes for CAWSPRQINQPQHF.

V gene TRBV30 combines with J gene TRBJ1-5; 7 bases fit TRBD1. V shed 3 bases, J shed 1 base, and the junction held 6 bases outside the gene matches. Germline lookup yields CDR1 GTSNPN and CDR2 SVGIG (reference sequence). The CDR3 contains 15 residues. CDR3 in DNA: TGTGCCTGGAGCCGGGACAGTTCAAGCAATCAGCCCCAGCATTTT. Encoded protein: CAWSRDSSSNQPQHF.

In nucleotides, the CDR3 is TGTGCCAGCAGCTTCGGGGGTGGTTATAACACTGAAGCTTTCTTT. Translation gives CASSFGGGYNTEAFF. The V and J genes are TRBV5-4 and TRBJ1-1; D may be TRBD1 (5 bases). The CDR3 length is 15 residues. The V and J ends lost 2 bases and 2 bases respectively, with 13 bases between them. CDR1 SGHNT and CDR2 YYREEE come from the germline V gene (reference sequence).

CDR3 nucleotides: TGTGCCAGCAGCACCGGACAGGTTGGATCGGACACCATATATTTT. Protein product: CASSTGQVGSDTIYF. V and J are TRBV9 and TRBJ1-3, with 7 bases that match TRBD1. Looked up from germline, CDR1 is SGDLS and CDR2 is YYNGEE. The length of the CDR3 is 15 residues. V shed 4 bases and J 8 bases; nucleotides not matched to a gene: 12.

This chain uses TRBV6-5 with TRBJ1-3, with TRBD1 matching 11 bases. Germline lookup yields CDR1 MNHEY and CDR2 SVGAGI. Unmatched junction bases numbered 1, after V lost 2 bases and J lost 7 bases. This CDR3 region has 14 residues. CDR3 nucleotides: TGTGCCAGCAGTTACGGGACAGGGGGGAACACCATATATTTT. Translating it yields CASSYGTGGNTIYF.

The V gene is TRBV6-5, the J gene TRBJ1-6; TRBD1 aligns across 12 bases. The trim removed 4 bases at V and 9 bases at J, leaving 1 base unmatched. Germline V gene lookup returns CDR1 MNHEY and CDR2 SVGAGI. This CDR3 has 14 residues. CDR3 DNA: TGTGCCAGCAGTTTGGGACAGGGGGCTTCACCCCTCCACTTT. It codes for CASSLGQGASPLHF.

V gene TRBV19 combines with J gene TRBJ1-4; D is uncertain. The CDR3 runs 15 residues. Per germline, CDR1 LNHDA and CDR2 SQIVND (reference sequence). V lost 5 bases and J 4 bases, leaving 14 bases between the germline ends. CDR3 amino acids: CASSGFTGDNEKLFF. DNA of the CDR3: TGTGCCAGTAGTGGATTCACCGGGGATAATGAAAAACTGTTTTTT.

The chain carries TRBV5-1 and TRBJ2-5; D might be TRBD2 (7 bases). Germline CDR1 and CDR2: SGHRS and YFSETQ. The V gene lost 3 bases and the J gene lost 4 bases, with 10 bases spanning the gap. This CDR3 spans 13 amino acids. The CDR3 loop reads CASSWRGGETQYF. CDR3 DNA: TGCGCCAGCAGCTGGAGGGGGGGAGAGACCCAGTACTTC.

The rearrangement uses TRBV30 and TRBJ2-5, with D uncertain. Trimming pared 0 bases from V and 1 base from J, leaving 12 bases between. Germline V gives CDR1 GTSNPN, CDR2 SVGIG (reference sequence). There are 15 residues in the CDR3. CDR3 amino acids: CAWSVYIGGQETQYF. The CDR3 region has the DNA TGTGCCTGGAGTGTATACATCGGCGGCCAAGAGACCCAGTACTTC.

This CDR3 reads CASSKKLAGGTDTQYF. In DNA, the CDR3 is TGCGCCAGCAGCAAGAAACTAGCGGGGGGGACAGATACGCAGTATTTT. The rearrangement uses TRBV5-1 and TRBJ2-3, with 13 bases identical to TRBD2. The CDR3 is 16 amino acids. The V and J ends lost 4 bases and 3 bases, in that order; junction bases with no gene match: 5. Per germline, CDR1 SGHRS and CDR2 YFSETQ.

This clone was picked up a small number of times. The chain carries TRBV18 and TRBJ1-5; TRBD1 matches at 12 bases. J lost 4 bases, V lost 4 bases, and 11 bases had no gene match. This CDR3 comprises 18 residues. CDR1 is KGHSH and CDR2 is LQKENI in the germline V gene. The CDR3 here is CASSLLTGTGGGNQPQHF. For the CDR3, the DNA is TGTGCCAGCTCACTATTGACCGGGACAGGGGGCGGAAATCAGCCCCAGCATTTT.

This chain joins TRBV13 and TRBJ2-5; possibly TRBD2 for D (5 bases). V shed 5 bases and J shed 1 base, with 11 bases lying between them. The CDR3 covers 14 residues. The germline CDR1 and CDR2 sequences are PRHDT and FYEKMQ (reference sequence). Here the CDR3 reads CASSAEEAQETQYF. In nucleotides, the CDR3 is TGTGCCAGCAGCGCCGAGGAGGCCCAAGAGACCCAGTACTTC.

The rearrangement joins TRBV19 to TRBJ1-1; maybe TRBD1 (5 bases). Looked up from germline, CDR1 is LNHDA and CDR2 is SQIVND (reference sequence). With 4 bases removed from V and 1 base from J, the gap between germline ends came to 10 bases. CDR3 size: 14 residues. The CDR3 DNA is TGTGCCAGTAGTAGAGAAACAGGGAACACTGAAGCTTTCTTT. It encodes CASSRETGNTEAFF.

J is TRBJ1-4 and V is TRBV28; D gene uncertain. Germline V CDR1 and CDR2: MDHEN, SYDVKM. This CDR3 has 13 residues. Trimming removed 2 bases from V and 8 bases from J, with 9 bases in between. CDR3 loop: CASSLRREEKLFF. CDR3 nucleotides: TGTGCCAGCAGTTTAAGAAGGGAGGAAAAACTGTTTTTT.

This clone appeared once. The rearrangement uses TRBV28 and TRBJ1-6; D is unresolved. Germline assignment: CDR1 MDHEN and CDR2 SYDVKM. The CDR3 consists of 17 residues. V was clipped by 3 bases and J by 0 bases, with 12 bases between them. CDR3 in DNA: TGTGCCAGCAGTTTGTCCTTAAGGAGCTCCTATAATTCACCCCTCCACTTT. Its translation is CASSLSLRSSYNSPLHF.

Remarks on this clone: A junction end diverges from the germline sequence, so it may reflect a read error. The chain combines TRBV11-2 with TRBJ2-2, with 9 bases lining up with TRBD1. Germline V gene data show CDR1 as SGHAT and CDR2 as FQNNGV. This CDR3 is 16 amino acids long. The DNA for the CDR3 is TGTGCCAGCAGCTTAGAAACAGGGGGCGCGAACGGGGAGCTGCTTTTT. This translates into CASSLETGGANGELLF.

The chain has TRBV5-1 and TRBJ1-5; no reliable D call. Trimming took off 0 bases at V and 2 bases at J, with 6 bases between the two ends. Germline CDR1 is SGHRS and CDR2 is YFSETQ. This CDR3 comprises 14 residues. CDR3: CASSLGSGNQPQHF. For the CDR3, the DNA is TGCGCCAGCAGCTTGGGGTCGGGCAATCAGCCCCAGCATTTT.

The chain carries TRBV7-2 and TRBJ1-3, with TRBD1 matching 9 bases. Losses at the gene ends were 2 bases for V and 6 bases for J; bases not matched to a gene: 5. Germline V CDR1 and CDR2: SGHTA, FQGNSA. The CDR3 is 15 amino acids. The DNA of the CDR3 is TGTGCCAGCAGCTTACAACAGGGGGCCGAAAACACCATATATTTT. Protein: CASSLQQGAENTIYF.

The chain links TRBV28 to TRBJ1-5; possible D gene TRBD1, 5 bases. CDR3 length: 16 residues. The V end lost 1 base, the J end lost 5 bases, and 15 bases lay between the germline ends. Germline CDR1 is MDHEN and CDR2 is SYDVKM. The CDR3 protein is CASSLYPGLGDQPQHF. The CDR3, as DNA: TGTGCCAGCAGTTTATACCCGGGACTTGGGGATCAGCCCCAGCATTTT.

The DNA of the CDR3 is TGTGCCAGCAGCCCCTCGCCGACAGGGTTTAACACCGGGGAGCTGTTTTTT. Protein sequence: CASSPSPTGFNTGELFF. V is TRBV7-3 and J is TRBJ2-2; 7 bases are a match to TRBD1. The length of the CDR3 is 17 residues. Germline V gene data show CDR1 as SGHTA and CDR2 as FQGTGA. Unmatched junction bases numbered 11, after V lost 5 bases and J lost 2 bases.

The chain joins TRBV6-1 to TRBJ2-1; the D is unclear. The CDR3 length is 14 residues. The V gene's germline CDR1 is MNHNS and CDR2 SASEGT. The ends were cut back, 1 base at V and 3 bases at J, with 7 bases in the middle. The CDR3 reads CASSEVAVYNEQFF. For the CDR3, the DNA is TGTGCCAGCAGTGAAGTGGCAGTCTACAATGAGCAGTTCTTC.

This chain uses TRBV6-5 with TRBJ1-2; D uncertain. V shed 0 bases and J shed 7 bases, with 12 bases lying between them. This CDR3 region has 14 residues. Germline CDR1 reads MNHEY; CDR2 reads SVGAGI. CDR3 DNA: TGTGCCAGCAGTTACTCGGTTTCCCTCGGTGGCTACACCTTC. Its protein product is CASSYSVSLGGYTF.

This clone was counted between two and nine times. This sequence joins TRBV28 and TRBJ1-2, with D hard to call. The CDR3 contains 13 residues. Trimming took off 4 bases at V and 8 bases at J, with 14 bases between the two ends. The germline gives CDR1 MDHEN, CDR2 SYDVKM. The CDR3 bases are TGTGCCAGCAGTTCGAACAGCCCTTCGGGCTACACCTTC. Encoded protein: CASSSNSPSGYTF.

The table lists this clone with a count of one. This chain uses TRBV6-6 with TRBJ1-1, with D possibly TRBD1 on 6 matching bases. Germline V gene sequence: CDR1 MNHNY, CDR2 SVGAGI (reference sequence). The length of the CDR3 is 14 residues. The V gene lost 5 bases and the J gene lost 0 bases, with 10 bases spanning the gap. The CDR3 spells CASSDRTLNTEAFF. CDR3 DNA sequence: TGTGCCAGCAGTGACAGGACACTGAACACTGAAGCTTTCTTT.

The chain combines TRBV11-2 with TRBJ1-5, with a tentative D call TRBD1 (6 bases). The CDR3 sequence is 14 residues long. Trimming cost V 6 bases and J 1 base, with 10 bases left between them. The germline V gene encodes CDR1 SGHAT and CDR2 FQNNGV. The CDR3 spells CASSRGGSNQPQHF. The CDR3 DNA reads TGTGCCAGCAGTAGGGGGGGGAGCAATCAGCCCCAGCATTTT.